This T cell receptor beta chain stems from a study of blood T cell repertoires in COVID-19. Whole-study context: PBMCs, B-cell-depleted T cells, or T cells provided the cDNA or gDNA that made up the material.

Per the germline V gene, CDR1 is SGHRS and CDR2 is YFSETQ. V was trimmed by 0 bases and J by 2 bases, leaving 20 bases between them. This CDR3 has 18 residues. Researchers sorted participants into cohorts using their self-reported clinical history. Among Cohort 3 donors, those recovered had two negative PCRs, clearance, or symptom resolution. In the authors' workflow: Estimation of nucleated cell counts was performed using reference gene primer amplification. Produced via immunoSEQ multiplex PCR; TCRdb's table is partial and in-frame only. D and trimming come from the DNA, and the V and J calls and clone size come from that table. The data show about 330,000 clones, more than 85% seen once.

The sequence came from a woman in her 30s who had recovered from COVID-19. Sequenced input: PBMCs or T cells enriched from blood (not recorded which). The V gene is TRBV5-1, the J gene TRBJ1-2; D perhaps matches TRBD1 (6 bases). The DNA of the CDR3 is TGCGCCAGCAGCTTGGCCGTCAGGGGTATAGGTGCCAACTATGGCTACACCTTC. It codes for CASSLAVRGIGANYGYTF.